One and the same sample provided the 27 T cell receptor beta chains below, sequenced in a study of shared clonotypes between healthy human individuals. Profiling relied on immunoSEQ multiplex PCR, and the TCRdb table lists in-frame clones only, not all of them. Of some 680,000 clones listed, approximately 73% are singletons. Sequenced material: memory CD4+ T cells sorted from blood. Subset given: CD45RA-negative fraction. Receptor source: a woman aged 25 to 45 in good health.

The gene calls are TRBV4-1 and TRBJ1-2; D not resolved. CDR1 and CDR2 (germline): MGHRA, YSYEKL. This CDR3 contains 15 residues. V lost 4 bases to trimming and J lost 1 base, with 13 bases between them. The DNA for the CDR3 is TGCGCCAGCAGCCGCACAGTGGGAGTTAACTATGGCTACACCTTC. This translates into CASSRTVGVNYGYTF.

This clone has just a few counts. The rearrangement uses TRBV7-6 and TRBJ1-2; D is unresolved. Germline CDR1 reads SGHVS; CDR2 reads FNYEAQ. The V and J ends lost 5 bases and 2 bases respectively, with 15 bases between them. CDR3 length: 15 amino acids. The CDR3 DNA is TGTGCCAGCAGCCCAAGGGCAGGTTCGAACTATGGCTACACCTTC. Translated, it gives CASSPRAGSNYGYTF. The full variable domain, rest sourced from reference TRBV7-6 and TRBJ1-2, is GAGVSQSPRYKVTKRGQDVALRCDPISGHVSLYWYRQALGQGPEFLTYFNYEAQQDKSGLPNDRFSAERPEGSISTLTIQRTEQRDSAMYRCASSPRAGSNYGYTFGSGTRLTVV.

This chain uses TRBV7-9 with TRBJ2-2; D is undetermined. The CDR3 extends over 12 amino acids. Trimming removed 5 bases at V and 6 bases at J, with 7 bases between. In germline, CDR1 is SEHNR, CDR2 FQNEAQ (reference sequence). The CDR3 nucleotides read TGTGCCAGCAGCCACCATTCCGGGGAGCTGTTTTTT. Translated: CASSHHSGELFF.

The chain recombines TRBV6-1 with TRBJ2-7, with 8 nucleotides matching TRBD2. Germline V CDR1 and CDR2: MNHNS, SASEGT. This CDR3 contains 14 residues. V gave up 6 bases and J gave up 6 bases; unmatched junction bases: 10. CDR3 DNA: TGTGCCAGCAGCCGGGGAGCGGGAGTTTCCGAGCAGTACTTC. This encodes CASSRGAGVSEQYF.

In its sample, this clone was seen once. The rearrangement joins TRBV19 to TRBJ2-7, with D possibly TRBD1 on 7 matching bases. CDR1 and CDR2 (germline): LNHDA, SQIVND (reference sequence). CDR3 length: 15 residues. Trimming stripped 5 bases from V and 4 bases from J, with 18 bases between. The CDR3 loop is CASSPRLGGPYEQYF. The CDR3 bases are TGTGCCAGTAGTCCTCGACTAGGGGGCCCTTACGAGCAGTACTTC. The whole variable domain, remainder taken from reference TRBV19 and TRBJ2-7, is DGGITQSPKYLFRKEGQNVTLSCEQNLNHDAMYWYRQDPGQGLRLIYYSQIVNDFQKGDIAEGYSVSREKKESFPLTVTSAQKNPTAFYLCASSPRLGGPYEQYFGPGTRLTVT.

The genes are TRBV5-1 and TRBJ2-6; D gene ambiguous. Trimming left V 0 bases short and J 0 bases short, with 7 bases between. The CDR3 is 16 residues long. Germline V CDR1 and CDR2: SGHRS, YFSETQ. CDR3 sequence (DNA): TGCGCCAGCAGCTTGGGGATCCACTCTGGGGCCAACGTCCTGACTTTC. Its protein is CASSLGIHSGANVLTF.

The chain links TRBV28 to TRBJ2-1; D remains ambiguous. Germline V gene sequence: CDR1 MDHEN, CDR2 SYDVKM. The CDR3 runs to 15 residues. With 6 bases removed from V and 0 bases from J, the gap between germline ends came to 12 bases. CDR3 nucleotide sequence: TGTGCCAGCAGCCCGAGGAGACACTCCTACAATGAGCAGTTCTTC. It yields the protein CASSPRRHSYNEQFF. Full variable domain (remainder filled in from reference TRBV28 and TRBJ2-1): DVKVTQSSRYLVKRTGEKVFLECVQDMDHENMFWYRQDPGLGLRLIYFSYDVKMKEKGDIPEGYSVSREKKERFSLILESASTNQTSMYLCASSPRRHSYNEQFFGPGTRLTVL.

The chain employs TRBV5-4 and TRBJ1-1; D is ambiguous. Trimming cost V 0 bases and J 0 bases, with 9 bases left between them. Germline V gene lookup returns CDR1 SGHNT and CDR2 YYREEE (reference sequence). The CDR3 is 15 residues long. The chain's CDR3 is CASSLAVTLNTEAFF. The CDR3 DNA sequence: TGTGCCAGCAGCTTGGCGGTCACGCTGAACACTGAAGCTTTCTTT. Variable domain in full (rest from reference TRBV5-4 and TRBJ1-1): ETGVTQSPTHLIKTRGQQVTLRCSSQSGHNTVSWYQQALGQGPQFIFQYYREEENGRGNFPPRFSGLQFPNYSSELNVNALELDDSALYLCASSLAVTLNTEAFFGQGTRLTVV.

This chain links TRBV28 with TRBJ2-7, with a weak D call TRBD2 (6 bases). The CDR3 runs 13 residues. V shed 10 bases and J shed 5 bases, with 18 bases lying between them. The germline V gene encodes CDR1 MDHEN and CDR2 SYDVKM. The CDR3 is CATKVGGVHEQYF. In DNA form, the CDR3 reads TGTGCCACCAAGGTAGGAGGGGTCCACGAGCAGTACTTC. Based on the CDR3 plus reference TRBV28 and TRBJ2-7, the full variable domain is DVKVTQSSRYLVKRTGEKVFLECVQDMDHENMFWYRQDPGLGLRLIYFSYDVKMKEKGDIPEGYSVSREKKERFSLILESASTNQTSMYLCATKVGGVHEQYFGPGTRLTVT.

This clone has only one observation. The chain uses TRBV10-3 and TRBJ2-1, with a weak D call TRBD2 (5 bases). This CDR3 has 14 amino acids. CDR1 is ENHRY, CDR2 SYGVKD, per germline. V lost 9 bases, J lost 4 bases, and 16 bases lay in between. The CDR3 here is CAIRPERTYNEQFF. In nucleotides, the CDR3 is TGTGCCATTCGTCCGGAGCGGACGTACAATGAGCAGTTCTTC.

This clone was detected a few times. CDR3 DNA: TGTGCCAGCAGGAGACAGGCGACCGGGGAGCTGTTTTTT. The encoded protein is CASRRQATGELFF. The chain employs TRBV28 and TRBJ2-2; possibly TRBD1 for D (6 bases). Germline CDR1 is MDHEN and CDR2 is SYDVKM. The CDR3 is made up of 13 amino acids. With 6 bases removed from V and 5 bases from J, the gap between germline ends came to 10 bases.

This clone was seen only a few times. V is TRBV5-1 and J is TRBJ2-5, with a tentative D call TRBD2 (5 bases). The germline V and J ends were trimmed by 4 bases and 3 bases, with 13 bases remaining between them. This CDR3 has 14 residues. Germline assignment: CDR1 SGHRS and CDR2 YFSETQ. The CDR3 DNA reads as TGCGCCAGCAGCATCGGACTGGAAAAAGAGACCCAGTACTTC. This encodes CASSIGLEKETQYF. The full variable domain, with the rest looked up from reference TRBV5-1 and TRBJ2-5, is KAGVTQTPRYLIKTRGQQVTLSCSPISGHRSVSWYQQTPGQGLQFLFEYFSETQRNKGNFPGRFSGRQFSNSRSEMNVSTLELGDSALYLCASSIGLEKETQYFGPGTRLLVL.

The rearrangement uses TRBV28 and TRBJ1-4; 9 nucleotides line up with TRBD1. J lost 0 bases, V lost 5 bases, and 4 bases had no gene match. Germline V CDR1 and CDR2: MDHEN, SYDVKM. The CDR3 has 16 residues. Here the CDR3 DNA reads TGTGCCAGCAGTCAGGGACAGGGAACAACTAATGAAAAACTGTTTTTT. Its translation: CASSQGQGTTNEKLFF.

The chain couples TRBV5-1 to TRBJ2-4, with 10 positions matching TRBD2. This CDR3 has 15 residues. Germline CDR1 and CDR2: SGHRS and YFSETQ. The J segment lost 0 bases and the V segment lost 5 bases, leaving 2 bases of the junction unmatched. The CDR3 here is CASREREGAKNIQYF. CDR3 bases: TGCGCCAGCAGGGAGCGGGAGGGAGCCAAAAACATTCAGTACTTC. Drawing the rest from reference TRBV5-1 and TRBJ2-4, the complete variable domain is KAGVTQTPRYLIKTRGQQVTLSCSPISGHRSVSWYQQTPGQGLQFLFEYFSETQRNKGNFPGRFSGRQFSNSRSEMNVSTLELGDSALYLCASREREGAKNIQYFGAGTRLSVL.

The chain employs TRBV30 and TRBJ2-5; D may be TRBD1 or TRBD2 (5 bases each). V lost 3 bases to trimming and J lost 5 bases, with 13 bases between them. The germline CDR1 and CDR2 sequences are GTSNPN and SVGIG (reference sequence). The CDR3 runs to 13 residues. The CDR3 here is CAWRQTGRETQYF. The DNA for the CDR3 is TGTGCCTGGAGGCAAACGGGGCGCGAGACCCAGTACTTC.

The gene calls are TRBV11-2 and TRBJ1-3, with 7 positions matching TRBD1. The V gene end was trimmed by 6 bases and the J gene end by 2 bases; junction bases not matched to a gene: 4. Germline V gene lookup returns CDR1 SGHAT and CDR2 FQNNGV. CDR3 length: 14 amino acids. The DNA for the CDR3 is TGTGCCAGCAGAAGACAGGGCGCTGGAAACACCATATATTTT. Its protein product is CASRRQGAGNTIYF.

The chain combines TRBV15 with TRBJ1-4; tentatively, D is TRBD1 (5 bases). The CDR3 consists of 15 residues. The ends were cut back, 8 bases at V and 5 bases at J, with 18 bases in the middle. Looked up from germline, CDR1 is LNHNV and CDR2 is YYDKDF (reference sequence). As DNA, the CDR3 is TGTGCCACCGGGCAGGGCCGGGACGGGAATGAAAAACTGTTTTTT. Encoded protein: CATGQGRDGNEKLFF.

CDR3 in DNA: TGCAGCGTAACTAGCGGGGTCCAAGAGACCCAGTACTTC. Translation: CSVTSGVQETQYF. The chain links TRBV29-1 to TRBJ2-5; 10 nucleotides align to TRBD2. Germline values: CDR1 SQVTM, CDR2 ANQGSEA. The CDR3 has 13 residues. J gave up 1 base and V 6 bases, and 2 bases lay outside the gene matches.

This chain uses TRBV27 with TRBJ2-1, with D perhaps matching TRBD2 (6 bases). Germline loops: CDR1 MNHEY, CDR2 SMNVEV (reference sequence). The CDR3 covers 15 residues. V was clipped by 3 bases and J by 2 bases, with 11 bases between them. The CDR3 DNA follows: TGTGCCAGCAGTTTTGGGGGGAGACCCTACAATGAGCAGTTCTTC. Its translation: CASSFGGRPYNEQFF.

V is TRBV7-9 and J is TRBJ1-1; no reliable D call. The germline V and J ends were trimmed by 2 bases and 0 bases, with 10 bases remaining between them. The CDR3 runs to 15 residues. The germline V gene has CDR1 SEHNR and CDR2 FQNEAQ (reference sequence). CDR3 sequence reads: CASSLIGQLNTEAFF. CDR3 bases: TGTGCCAGCAGCTTAATAGGCCAGCTGAACACTGAAGCTTTCTTT.

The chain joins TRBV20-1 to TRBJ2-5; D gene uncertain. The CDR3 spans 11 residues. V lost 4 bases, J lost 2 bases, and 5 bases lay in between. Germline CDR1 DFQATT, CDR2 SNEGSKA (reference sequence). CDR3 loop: CSANKQETQYF. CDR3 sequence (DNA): TGCAGTGCTAACAAACAAGAGACCCAGTACTTC.

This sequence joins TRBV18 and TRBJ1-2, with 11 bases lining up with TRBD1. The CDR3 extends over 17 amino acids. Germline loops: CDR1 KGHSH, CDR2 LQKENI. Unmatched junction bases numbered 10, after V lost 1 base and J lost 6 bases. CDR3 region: CASSPRSPGQGGNGYTF. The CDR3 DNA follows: TGTGCCAGCTCACCACGTAGTCCGGGACAGGGGGGAAATGGCTACACCTTC.

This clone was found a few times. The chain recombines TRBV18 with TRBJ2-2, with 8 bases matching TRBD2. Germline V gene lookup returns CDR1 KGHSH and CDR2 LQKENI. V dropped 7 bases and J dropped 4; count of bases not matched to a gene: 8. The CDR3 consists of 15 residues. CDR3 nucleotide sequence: TGTGCCAGCTGGAGCGGGAGTTCGGGCACCGGGGAGCTGTTTTTT. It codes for CASWSGSSGTGELFF.

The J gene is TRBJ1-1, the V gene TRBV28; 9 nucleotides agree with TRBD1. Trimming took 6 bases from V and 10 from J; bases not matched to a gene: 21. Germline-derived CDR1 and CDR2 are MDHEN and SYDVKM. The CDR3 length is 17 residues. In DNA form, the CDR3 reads TGTGCCAGCAGCCGACTAGGCACAGGGGGCTTTATTTACCGAGCTTTCTTT. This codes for CASSRLGTGGFIYRAFF.

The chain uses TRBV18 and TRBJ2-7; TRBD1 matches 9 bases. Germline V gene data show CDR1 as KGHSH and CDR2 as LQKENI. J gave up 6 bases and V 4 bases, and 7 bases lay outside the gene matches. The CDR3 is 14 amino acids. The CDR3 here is CASSLGQGHAEQYF. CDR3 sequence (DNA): TGTGCCAGCTCACTGGGACAGGGACATGCCGAGCAGTACTTC.

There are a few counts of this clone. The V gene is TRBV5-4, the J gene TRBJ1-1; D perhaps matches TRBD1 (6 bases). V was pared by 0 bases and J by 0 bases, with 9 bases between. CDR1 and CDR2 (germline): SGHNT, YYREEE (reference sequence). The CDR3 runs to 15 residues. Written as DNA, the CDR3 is TGTGCCAGCAGCTTGGGCGGGGGCATGAACACTGAAGCTTTCTTT. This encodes CASSLGGGMNTEAFF. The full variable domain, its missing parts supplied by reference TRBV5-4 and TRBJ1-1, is ETGVTQSPTHLIKTRGQQVTLRCSSQSGHNTVSWYQQALGQGPQFIFQYYREEENGRGNFPPRFSGLQFPNYSSELNVNALELDDSALYLCASSLGGGMNTEAFFGQGTRLTVV.

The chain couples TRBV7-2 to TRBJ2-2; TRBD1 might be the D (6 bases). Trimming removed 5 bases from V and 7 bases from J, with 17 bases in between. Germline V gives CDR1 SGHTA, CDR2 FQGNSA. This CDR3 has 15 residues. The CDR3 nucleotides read TGTGCCAGCAGCCCCCGGACAGTGCGTATCGGGGAGCTGTTTTTT. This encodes CASSPRTVRIGELFF.